Following are 5 T cell receptor beta chains from one sample sequenced in a study of shared clonotypes between healthy human individuals. Produced via immunoSEQ multiplex PCR; TCRdb's table is partial and in-frame only. This sample has about 2.4 million clones, with roughly 93% found just once. The specimen was naive CD4+ T cells from PBMCs. Described subset: CD45RA+ positively selected. The receptors here all came from a man younger than 35 in good health. Some clones in this sample may be carry-over from other donors' samples.

This rearrangement joins TRBV5-1 to TRBJ2-1; 9 bases line up with TRBD2. The CDR3 extends over 14 amino acids. In germline, CDR1 is SGHRS, CDR2 YFSETQ. V shed 7 bases, J shed 7 bases, and the junction held 9 bases outside the gene matches. CDR3 bases: TGCGCCAGCGGGTTAGCGGGAGCGGGAAATGAGCAGTTCTTC. Translated: CASGLAGAGNEQFF.

This chain uses TRBV28 with TRBJ1-1, with a tentative D call TRBD1 (6 bases). The CDR3 contains 15 residues. Trimming removed 5 bases from V and 4 bases from J, with 17 bases in between. Germline CDR1 and CDR2: MDHEN and SYDVKM. CDR3 protein: CASSTTGTGTTEAFF. In DNA form, the CDR3 reads TGTGCCAGCAGTACGACAGGTACTGGTACCACTGAAGCTTTCTTT.

The J gene is TRBJ2-7, the V gene TRBV29-1; D is ambiguous. The length of the CDR3 is 14 residues. Germline-derived CDR1 and CDR2 are SQVTM and ANQGSEA. V shed 0 bases and J shed 6 bases, with 15 bases lying between them. CDR3 DNA sequence: TGCAGCGTTGAAGATCATGGAGCGTGTCTCGAGCAGTACTTC. This translates into CSVEDHGACLEQYF.

With regard to this clone: Different DNA sequences within this sample yield the same CDR3. V gene TRBV7-9 combines with J gene TRBJ2-5; D uncertain. Germline V gene sequence: CDR1 SEHNR, CDR2 FQNEAQ (reference sequence). V lost 0 bases and J lost 5, with 13 bases in between. The CDR3 consists of 15 residues. For the CDR3, the DNA is TGTGCCAGCAGCTTAGCGAGGCCGGTGGGGGAGACCCAGTACTTC. Translating gives CASSLARPVGETQYF.

Details on this clone: The same CDR3 arises from other DNA sequences in this sample as well. CDR3: CATSPRPSEKLFF. In nucleotides, the CDR3 is TGTGCCACCAGCCCCCGGCCAAGCGAAAAACTGTTTTTT. This rearrangement joins TRBV15 to TRBJ1-4; D is ambiguous. Germline V CDR1 and CDR2: LNHNV, YYDKDF (reference sequence). The CDR3 length is 13 residues. Trimming cost V 5 bases and J 8 bases, with 12 bases left between them.